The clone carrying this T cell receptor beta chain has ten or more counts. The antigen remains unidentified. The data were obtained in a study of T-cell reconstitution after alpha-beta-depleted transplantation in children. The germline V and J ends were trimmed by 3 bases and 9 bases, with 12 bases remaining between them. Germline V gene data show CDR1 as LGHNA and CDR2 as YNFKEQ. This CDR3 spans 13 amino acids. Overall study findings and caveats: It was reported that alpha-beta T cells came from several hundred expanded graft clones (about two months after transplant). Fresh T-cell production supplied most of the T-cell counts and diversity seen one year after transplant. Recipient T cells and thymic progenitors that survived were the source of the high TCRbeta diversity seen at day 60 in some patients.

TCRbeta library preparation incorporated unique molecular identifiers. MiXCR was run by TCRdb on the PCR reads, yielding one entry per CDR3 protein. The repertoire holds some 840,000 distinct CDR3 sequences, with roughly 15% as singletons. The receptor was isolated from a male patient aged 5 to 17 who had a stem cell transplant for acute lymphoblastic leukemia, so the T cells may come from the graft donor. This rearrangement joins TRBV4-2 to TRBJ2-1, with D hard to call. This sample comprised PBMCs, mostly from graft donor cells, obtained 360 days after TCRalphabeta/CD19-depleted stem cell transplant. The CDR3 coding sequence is TGTGCCAGCAGCCATTTGGCCGCCGCTGAGCAGTTCTTC. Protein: CASSHLAAAEQFF.